Listed here are 5 T cell receptor beta chains from one sample, sequenced in a study of shared clonotypes between healthy human individuals. The protocol was immunoSEQ multiplex PCR, while the TCRdb copy is restricted to in-frame clones and leaves out a portion. The repertoire holds over a million clones, with approximately 98% as singletons. Material for sequencing was naive CD4+ T cells sorted from blood. The sample's subset: CD45RA+ positively selected. The receptors derive from a man under 40 in good health.

Note on this clone: Other nucleotide sequences from this sample produce the same CDR3. V usage is TRBV19 and J usage is TRBJ1-1, with D unresolved. Per the germline V gene, CDR1 is LNHDA and CDR2 is SQIVND (reference sequence). Trimming left V 1 base short and J 4 bases short, with 7 bases between. This CDR3 has 13 amino acids. The CDR3, as DNA: TGTGCCAGTAGTATAGGTGTAGGCACTGAAGCTTTCTTT. It specifies CASSIGVGTEAFF.

A note on this clone: This sample includes further DNA sequences coding for the same CDR3. The chain carries TRBV5-6 and TRBJ1-1; TRBD1 agrees at 8 bases. From germline, CDR1 is SGHDT and CDR2 YYEEEE. Losses at the gene ends were 1 base for V and 4 bases for J; bases not matched to a gene: 0. The CDR3 consists of 13 residues. CDR3 DNA sequence: TGTGCCAGCAGCTTGACAGGGGGCACTGAAGCTTTCTTT. This translates into CASSLTGGTEAFF.

The chain carries TRBV11-2 and TRBJ2-2, with 7 bases matching TRBD1. The CDR3 consists of 15 residues. V trimming: 5 bases; J trimming: 4 bases; junction bases outside the gene matches: 7. Germline CDR1 SGHAT, CDR2 FQNNGV. The CDR3 is CASSRDRVGTGELFF. The CDR3 coding sequence is TGTGCCAGCAGCCGCGACAGGGTCGGCACCGGGGAGCTGTTTTTT.

The J gene is TRBJ2-7, the V gene TRBV20-1; possible D gene TRBD1, 6 bases. The CDR3 loop spans 11 amino acids. Looked up from germline, CDR1 is DFQATT and CDR2 is SNEGSKA (reference sequence). V shed 4 bases and J shed 9 bases, with 13 bases lying between them. CDR3: CSAIHRARQYF. CDR3 nucleotides: TGCAGTGCTATCCACAGGGCGAGGCAGTACTTC.

The J gene is TRBJ2-2, the V gene TRBV28; TRBD1 agrees at 9 bases. Germline CDR1 is MDHEN and CDR2 is SYDVKM. The CDR3 runs to 14 residues. V was pared by 7 bases and J by 6 bases, with 6 bases of the junction left unmatched. CDR3 loop: CASKGQGRPGELFF. CDR3 DNA sequence: TGTGCCAGCAAGGGACAGGGACGCCCCGGGGAGCTGTTTTTT. Full variable domain (rest looked up from reference TRBV28 and TRBJ2-2): DVKVTQSSRYLVKRTGEKVFLECVQDMDHENMFWYRQDPGLGLRLIYFSYDVKMKEKGDIPEGYSVSREKKERFSLILESASTNQTSMYLCASKGQGRPGELFFGEGSRLTVL.